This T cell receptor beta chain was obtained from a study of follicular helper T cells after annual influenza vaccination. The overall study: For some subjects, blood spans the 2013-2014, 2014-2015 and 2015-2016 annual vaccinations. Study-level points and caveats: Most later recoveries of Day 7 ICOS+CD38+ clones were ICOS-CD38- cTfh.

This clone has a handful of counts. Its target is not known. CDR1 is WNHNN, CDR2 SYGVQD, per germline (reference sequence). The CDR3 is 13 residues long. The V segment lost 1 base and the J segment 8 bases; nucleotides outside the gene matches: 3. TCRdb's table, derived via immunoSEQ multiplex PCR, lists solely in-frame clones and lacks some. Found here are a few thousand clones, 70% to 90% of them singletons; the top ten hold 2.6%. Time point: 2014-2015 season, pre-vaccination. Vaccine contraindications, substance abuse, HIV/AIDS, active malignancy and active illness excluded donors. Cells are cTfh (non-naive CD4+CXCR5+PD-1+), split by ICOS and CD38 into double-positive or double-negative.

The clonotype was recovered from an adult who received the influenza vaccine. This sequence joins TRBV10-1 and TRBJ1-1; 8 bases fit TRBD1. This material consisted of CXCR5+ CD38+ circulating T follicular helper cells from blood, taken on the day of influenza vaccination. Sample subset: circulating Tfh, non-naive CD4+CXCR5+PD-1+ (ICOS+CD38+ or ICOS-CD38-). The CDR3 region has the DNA TGCGCCAGCAGTGAGTTGCGGACAGGGGAAGCTTTCTTT. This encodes CASSELRTGEAFF.